Listed below are T cell receptor beta chains from one sample, sequenced in a study of response to subunit inactivated influenza vaccine. TCRdb fed the RT-PCR reads into MiXCR, producing one record per CDR3 protein. The table records roughly 700,000 distinct CDR3 sequences, approximately 14% of them present only once. The sample was PBMCs from blood, taken 14 to 15 days before vaccination. The receptors come from a man in his fifties or sixties who received an inactivated influenza vaccine. Each CDR3 is given without its conserved first and last residue. The order of the fields is V gene, CDR3 protein.

v_call: TRBV12-3/TRBV12-4; cdr3_aa: ASSLRWPYNEQF
v_call: TRBV20-1; cdr3_aa: SARDSTKDMYYGYT
v_call: TRBV12-3/TRBV12-4; cdr3_aa: ASSLARQGATDTQY
v_call: TRBV7-2; cdr3_aa: ASSSNQGVGIQY
v_call: TRBV27; cdr3_aa: ASSATLRANEQF
v_call: TRBV6-2/TRBV6-3; cdr3_aa: ATTDYYEQY
v_call: TRBV7-3; cdr3_aa: ASSFTGAFTDTQY
v_call: TRBV14; cdr3_aa: ASSQDPAVSYEQY
v_call: TRBV4-3; cdr3_aa: ASSQDGERYQPQH
v_call: TRBV11-2; cdr3_aa: ASSLRSPLTGTNYGYT
v_call: TRBV3-1; cdr3_aa: ASSQERLAGGDTQY
v_call: TRBV5-1; cdr3_aa: ASSRRAGTDTQY
v_call: TRBV10-3; cdr3_aa: AISESLSGASNTGELF
v_call: TRBV10-3; cdr3_aa: AISGLAGYNEQF
v_call: TRBV5-6; cdr3_aa: ASSLGYSGGASDTQY
v_call: TRBV18; cdr3_aa: ASSQKGQNTEAF
v_call: TRBV10-3; cdr3_aa: AIGLAGGSYEQY
v_call: TRBV5-4; cdr3_aa: ASSPDQKQETQY
v_call: TRBV20-1; cdr3_aa: SARSGGKHSPLH
v_call: TRBV20-1; cdr3_aa: SASQTGTGPQH
v_call: TRBV2; cdr3_aa: ASSELGTGLYEQY
v_call: TRBV7-9; cdr3_aa: ASSLRSPWVETQY
v_call: TRBV2; cdr3_aa: ASCRDIAYEQY
v_call: TRBV27; cdr3_aa: ARSLSGRPYEQY
v_call: TRBV20-1; cdr3_aa: SARDPVGVF
v_call: TRBV5-6; cdr3_aa: ASSTTTGGRNEQY
v_call: TRBV4-1; cdr3_aa: ASSQEFGVPRNEQF
v_call: TRBV12-3/TRBV12-4; cdr3_aa: ASSRPGTSGGETQY
v_call: TRBV7-2; cdr3_aa: ASRPGQGGFNEQF
v_call: TRBV14; cdr3_aa: ASSPLGGGSSYT
v_call: TRBV28; cdr3_aa: ASSLSGFNEQF
v_call: TRBV7-2; cdr3_aa: ASSLARQGAWRMNTEAF
v_call: TRBV5-1; cdr3_aa: AISATIGETQY
v_call: TRBV3-1; cdr3_aa: ASSRTGADQPQH
v_call: TRBV27; cdr3_aa: ASNARGTDTQY
v_call: TRBV12-3/TRBV12-4; cdr3_aa: ASSLGGYQIPYEQY
v_call: TRBV3-1; cdr3_aa: ASSQDAYLAGGQETQY
v_call: TRBV27; cdr3_aa: ASSTPSLPGAADTQY
v_call: TRBV5-1; cdr3_aa: ASSSDRGRLETQY
v_call: TRBV6-1; cdr3_aa: ASSELAGVGETQY
v_call: TRBV20-1; cdr3_aa: SARYWLAGLDGKTQY
v_call: TRBV28; cdr3_aa: ASSFTSGSLDT
v_call: TRBV20-1; cdr3_aa: SASGEMGLAGGRLWLDEQF
v_call: TRBV5-1; cdr3_aa: ASSFGPSSYEQY
v_call: TRBV29-1; cdr3_aa: SVLPGSAQDTQY
v_call: TRBV20-1; cdr3_aa: SASGRAFLHEQF
v_call: TRBV7-6; cdr3_aa: ASSRLGGGNEQF
v_call: TRBV7-2; cdr3_aa: ASSFFLAGGPWEQF
v_call: TRBV7-9; cdr3_aa: ASSFGAGDYT
v_call: TRBV20-1; cdr3_aa: SARDLADHYNEQF
v_call: TRBV6-1; cdr3_aa: ASSPNPSGRHNEQF